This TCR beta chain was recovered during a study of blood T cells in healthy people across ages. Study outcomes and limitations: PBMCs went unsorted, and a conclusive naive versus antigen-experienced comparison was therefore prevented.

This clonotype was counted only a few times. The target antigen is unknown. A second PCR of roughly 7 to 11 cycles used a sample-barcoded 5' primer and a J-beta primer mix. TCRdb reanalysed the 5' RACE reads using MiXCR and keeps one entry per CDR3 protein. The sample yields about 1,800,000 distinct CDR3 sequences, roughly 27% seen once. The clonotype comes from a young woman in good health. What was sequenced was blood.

Here the CDR3 reads CASSAGGGALDTQYF. In DNA form, the CDR3 reads TGTGCCAGCAGCGCAGGCGGGGGGGCCTTAGATACGCAGTATTTT. This chain joins TRBV9 and TRBJ2-3, with TRBD2 identical over 9 bases. Trimming at V came to 3 bases and at J to 5 bases, leaving 7 bases not matched to a gene. CDR1 is SGDLS and CDR2 is YYNGEE in the germline V gene. This CDR3 has 15 amino acids.